This T cell receptor beta chain was recorded in a study of T cells in Graves' hyperthyroidism and ophthalmopathy. What was amplified from RNA transcripts were TCR beta CDR3 regions. HTBI primers were employed in a first-round RT-PCR of the TCR CDR3. TCRdb recomputed calls from the multiplex PCR reads with MiXCR, one row per CDR3 protein. The sample includes under 800,000 distinct CDR3 sequences, 11% to 15% seen only once; the top ten take about a tenth. This clonotype was found many times. The antigen remains undetermined. The CDR3 is 15 amino acids. Trimming took 6 bases from V and 0 from J, leaving 14 bases between them. The germline CDR1 and CDR2 sequences are MNHNS and SASEGT. Points from the study as a whole: Patients with ophthalmopathy were separated from those with stable hyperthyroidism by a 13 V-J model. Most thyroid clonotypes that were expanded above 0.001 also turned up in blood.

Sequencing was performed on blood. The receptor was derived from a young woman with Graves' hyperthyroidism. The genes are TRBV6-1 and TRBJ1-2; D gene unclear. CDR3 DNA: TGTGCCAGCAGCCGGACGTCGCGAGCTAACTATGGCTACACCTTC. Residues: CASSRTSRANYGYTF.